This T cell receptor (beta chain) derives from a study of blood T cell repertoires in COVID-19. Study as a whole: COVID-19 samples collected from the United States, Italy and Spain covered acute and convalescent phases. The cDNA or gDNA used as material had been derived from T cells, B-cell-depleted T cells, or PBMCs.

V was pared by 2 bases and J by 2 bases, with 8 bases of the junction left unmatched. Germline loops: CDR1 MGHRA, CDR2 YSYEKL. CDR3 length equals 19 residues. In the original workflow: Quantification of nucleated cells was approximated via reference gene primer amplification. Produced via immunoSEQ multiplex PCR; TCRdb's table is partial and in-frame only. From that table come the V and J calls and clone size; the DNA was used to work out D and trimming. The data show some 150,000 clones, 70% to 90% seen once. The J gene is TRBJ2-1, the V gene TRBV4-1, with 14 nucleotides matching TRBD2. This sequence was found in a middle-aged woman with active or convalescent COVID-19. The sample taken for sequencing was peripheral blood. The CDR3 region is CASSQSGTSGSPAYNEQFF. CDR3 coding DNA: TGCGCCAGCAGCCAAAGCGGGACTAGCGGGAGTCCCGCCTACAATGAGCAGTTCTTC.